The rows below give T cell receptor beta chains drawn from one sample of a study of blood T cell repertoires in COVID-19. The protocol was immunoSEQ multiplex PCR, while the TCRdb copy is restricted to in-frame clones and leaves out a portion. The sample lists 25,000 to 30,000 clones, 75% to 90% seen once, with roughly 15% in the top ten. Sequencing was carried out using peripheral blood. The receptors were gathered from a man aged 70-80 years with active COVID-19. CDR3s include the opening cysteine and the closing phenylalanine or tryptophan. D genes are given only for firm matches. Clone size, where shown, is once, few, many, or a class for clones that have expanded.

clone_size: -; j_call: TRBJ2-2; v_call: TRBV5-4; d_call: -; cdr3_aa: CASSWGDLNTGELFF; cdr3_nt: TGTGCCAGCAGCTGGGGGGACCTGAACACCGGGGAGCTGTTTTTT
clone_size: -; j_call: TRBJ2-1; v_call: TRBV11-3; d_call: -; cdr3_aa: CASSTQRSNNEQFF; cdr3_nt: TGTGCCAGCAGCACCCAGCGGTCCAACAATGAGCAGTTCTTC
clone_size: -; j_call: TRBJ2-3; v_call: TRBV7-2; d_call: TRBD2; cdr3_aa: CASSSLAGAPTDTQYF; cdr3_nt: TGTGCCAGCAGCTCCTTAGCGGGGGCCCCCACAGATACGCAGTATTTT
clone_size: -; j_call: TRBJ1-1; v_call: TRBV5-1; d_call: -; cdr3_aa: CASSPVGGSPEAFF; cdr3_nt: TGCGCCAGCAGCCCGGTGGGGGGGAGCCCTGAAGCTTTCTTT
clone_size: -; j_call: TRBJ1-2; v_call: TRBV5-4; d_call: -; cdr3_aa: CASSTGTRVYGYTF; cdr3_nt: TGTGCCAGCAGCACCGGGACAAGGGTCTATGGCTACACCTTC
clone_size: -; j_call: TRBJ1-1; v_call: TRBV7-9; d_call: -; cdr3_aa: CASSLQENTEAFF; cdr3_nt: TGTGCCAGCAGCTTACAGGAGAACACTGAAGCTTTCTTT
clone_size: -; j_call: TRBJ1-1; v_call: TRBV12-2; d_call: -; cdr3_aa: CASRFGQHLGDIRYTEAFF; cdr3_nt: TGTGCAAGTCGCTTCGGGCAACACCTCGGGGACATCAGATACACTGAAGCTTTCTTT
clone_size: -; j_call: TRBJ2-1; v_call: TRBV3-1/TRBV3-2; d_call: TRBD1; cdr3_aa: CASSRSGTGGRNEQFF; cdr3_nt: TGTGCCAGCAGCCGCTCCGGGACAGGGGGCCGGAATGAGCAGTTCTTC
clone_size: -; j_call: TRBJ1-4; v_call: TRBV6-1; d_call: -; cdr3_aa: CASSATGWFATNEKLFF; cdr3_nt: TGTGCCAGCAGTGCTACCGGGTGGTTCGCAACTAATGAAAAACTGTTTTTT
clone_size: -; j_call: TRBJ2-5; v_call: TRBV4-1; d_call: -; cdr3_aa: CASSQAFWGSGGQETQYF; cdr3_nt: TGCGCCAGCAGCCAAGCCTTCTGGGGCAGCGGAGGGCAAGAGACCCAGTACTTC
clone_size: -; j_call: TRBJ2-2; v_call: TRBV19; d_call: TRBD1; cdr3_aa: CASSMDRGPGELFF; cdr3_nt: TGTGCCAGTAGTATGGACAGGGGGCCCGGGGAGCTGTTTTTT
clone_size: -; j_call: TRBJ2-3; v_call: TRBV6-4; d_call: -; cdr3_aa: CASSLQGMSTDTQYF; cdr3_nt: TGTGCCAGCAGTTTACAGGGTATGAGCACAGATACGCAGTATTTT
clone_size: -; j_call: TRBJ1-6; v_call: TRBV28; d_call: -; cdr3_aa: CASSFSRGALSPLHF; cdr3_nt: TGTGCCAGCAGTTTCTCTCGGGGGGCGCTTTCACCCCTCCACTTT
clone_size: -; j_call: TRBJ2-3; v_call: TRBV12-5; d_call: TRBD2; cdr3_aa: CASGLVRGGSASTDTQYF; cdr3_nt: TGTGCTAGTGGTTTGGTACGTGGCGGGAGTGCTAGCACAGATACGCAGTATTTT
clone_size: -; j_call: TRBJ1-5; v_call: TRBV7-8; d_call: -; cdr3_aa: CASSPLQDSNQPQHF; cdr3_nt: TGTGCCAGCAGCCCTCTACAGGATAGCAATCAGCCCCAGCATTTT
clone_size: -; j_call: TRBJ2-3; v_call: TRBV6-1; d_call: TRBD2; cdr3_aa: CASSELAGGFSTDTQYF; cdr3_nt: TGTGCCAGCAGTGAACTAGCGGGGGGGTTTAGCACAGATACGCAGTATTTT
clone_size: -; j_call: TRBJ2-2; v_call: TRBV7-2; d_call: TRBD1; cdr3_aa: CASSFGDRDGTGELFF; cdr3_nt: TGTGCCAGCAGCTTTGGGGACAGGGATGGGACCGGGGAGCTGTTTTTT
clone_size: -; j_call: TRBJ1-2; v_call: TRBV19; d_call: -; cdr3_aa: CASNDSSYGYTF; cdr3_nt: TGTGCCAGTAATGACAGTTCCTATGGCTACACCTTC
clone_size: -; j_call: TRBJ1-2; v_call: TRBV7-9; d_call: -; cdr3_aa: CASSLVDRGYTF; cdr3_nt: TGTGCCAGCAGCTTAGTCGACAGGGGCTACACCTTC
clone_size: -; j_call: TRBJ2-3; v_call: TRBV19; d_call: TRBD1; cdr3_aa: CASSAPGGPQYF; cdr3_nt: TGTGCCAGTAGTGCCCCAGGGGGACCGCAGTATTTT
clone_size: -; j_call: TRBJ1-2; v_call: TRBV28; d_call: -; cdr3_aa: CASCGGGRDGYTF; cdr3_nt: TGTGCCAGCTGTGGGGGGGGACGGGATGGCTACACCTTC
clone_size: -; j_call: TRBJ1-6; v_call: TRBV5-1; d_call: TRBD1; cdr3_aa: CASSSPGGGSPLHF; cdr3_nt: TGCGCCAGCAGCTCGCCAGGGGGTGGTTCACCCCTCCACTTT
clone_size: -; j_call: TRBJ2-5; v_call: TRBV5-1; d_call: TRBD2; cdr3_aa: CASSPGLAGPETQYF; cdr3_nt: TGCGCCAGCAGCCCCGGACTAGCGGGGCCGGAGACCCAGTACTTC
clone_size: -; j_call: TRBJ2-1; v_call: TRBV30; d_call: -; cdr3_aa: CAWSAGKGYNEQFF; cdr3_nt: TGTGCCTGGAGTGCGGGGAAGGGATACAATGAGCAGTTCTTC
clone_size: few; j_call: TRBJ2-1; v_call: TRBV4-1; d_call: -; cdr3_aa: CASSLGGGGSGEQFF; cdr3_nt: TGCGCCAGCAGTCTAGGGGGAGGGGGGAGCGGTGAGCAGTTCTTC
clone_size: -; j_call: TRBJ1-6; v_call: TRBV4-2; d_call: -; cdr3_aa: CASSTGSSNSPLHF; cdr3_nt: TGTGCCAGCAGCACAGGGTCTTCTAATTCACCCCTCCACTTT
clone_size: -; j_call: TRBJ2-1; v_call: TRBV19; d_call: -; cdr3_aa: CASNRGGNEQFF; cdr3_nt: TGTGCCAGTAATAGAGGTGGCAATGAGCAGTTCTTC
clone_size: -; j_call: TRBJ2-1; v_call: TRBV7-9; d_call: TRBD1; cdr3_aa: CASSTRDRAYNEQFF; cdr3_nt: TGTGCCAGCAGCACCCGGGACAGAGCTTACAATGAGCAGTTCTTC
clone_size: -; j_call: TRBJ2-2; v_call: TRBV28; d_call: -; cdr3_aa: CASSSQGSPFGTGELFF; cdr3_nt: TGTGCCAGCAGTTCCCAGGGGTCCCCCTTTGGGACCGGGGAGCTGTTTTTT
clone_size: -; j_call: TRBJ2-6; v_call: TRBV5-4; d_call: TRBD2; cdr3_aa: CASSLRGGSGANVLTF; cdr3_nt: TGTGCCAGCAGCTTGCGGGGGGGCTCTGGGGCCAACGTCCTGACTTTC
clone_size: -; j_call: TRBJ2-3; v_call: TRBV5-4; d_call: -; cdr3_aa: CASSQARSTDTQYF; cdr3_nt: TGTGCCAGCAGCCAAGCGAGATCCACAGATACGCAGTATTTT
clone_size: -; j_call: TRBJ2-7; v_call: TRBV7-9; d_call: TRBD2; cdr3_aa: CASSLVGLAEGEQYF; cdr3_nt: TGTGCCAGCAGCTTAGTGGGCCTAGCGGAAGGCGAGCAGTACTTC
clone_size: -; j_call: TRBJ2-7; v_call: TRBV3-1/TRBV3-2; d_call: TRBD2; cdr3_aa: CASSQDTSGGTLRYEQYF; cdr3_nt: TGTGCCAGCAGCCAAGATACTAGCGGGGGAACGCTACGCTACGAGCAGTACTTC